Below are 27 T cell receptor beta chains sequenced from a single sample in a study of CD8+ T cells in alopecia areata. TCR sequencing used cDNA made by reverse transcription of extracted RNA. Measured with immunoSEQ multiplex PCR; TCRdb has only the in-frame clones, and not every one. The sample contains over 30,000 clones, around three quarters of which appear only once. The material sequenced was NKG2D-low CD8+ T cells sorted from blood. These receptors were collected from a human donor with alopecia areata.

The J gene is TRBJ2-3, the V gene TRBV4-1; D gene uncertain. The V gene lost 4 bases and the J gene lost 3 bases, with 5 bases spanning the gap. The CDR3 totals 12 residues. Germline CDR1 reads MGHRA; CDR2 reads YSYEKL. CDR3 nucleotides: TGCGCCAGCAGCCCCCGAACAGATACGCAGTATTTT. This sequence encodes CASSPRTDTQYF.

The V and J genes are TRBV9 and TRBJ1-2; 7 bases fit TRBD1. The CDR3 loop spans 16 amino acids. The ends lost 2 bases at V and 4 bases at J; junction bases unmatched: 11. Looked up from germline, CDR1 is SGDLS and CDR2 is YYNGEE. The CDR3 DNA is TGTGCCAGCAGCGTCATACAGGGGCGAAACCCCTATGGCTACACCTTC. The encoded protein is CASSVIQGRNPYGYTF.

The gene calls are TRBV29-1 and TRBJ2-1; a possible D gene is TRBD1 (6 bases). Trimming left V 7 bases short and J 6 bases short, with 13 bases between. The CDR3 runs to 12 residues. Germline CDR1 and CDR2: SQVTM and ANQGSEA. DNA for the CDR3: TGCAGCGCGTACAGGGAAGGCAATGAGCAGTTCTTC. Translation gives CSAYREGNEQFF.

V is TRBV23-1 and J is TRBJ2-1; 7 positions match TRBD1. TRBV23-1 falls under the ORF class, with uncertain function. After removal of 7 bases from V and 2 bases from J, the junction contained 11 bases not matched to a gene. This CDR3 is 16 amino acids long. CDR3 coding DNA: TGCGCCAGCACGCATCCGGGACAGCAAACCTACAATGAGCAGTTCTTC. This sequence encodes CASTHPGQQTYNEQFF.

The chain uses TRBV27 and TRBJ2-1, with 7 bases fitting TRBD2. The V and J ends lost 4 bases and 7 bases, in that order; junction bases with no gene match: 16. CDR3 size: 17 residues. Germline V gene lookup returns CDR1 MNHEY and CDR2 SMNVEV (reference sequence). The CDR3 nucleotides read TGTGCCAGCAGTTCCCAAGCTGTGGGAGGGCCTGCGAATGAGCAGTTCTTC. Translated, it gives CASSSQAVGGPANEQFF.

J is TRBJ2-7 and V is TRBV15; a weak D match, TRBD2 (5 bases). The CDR3 covers 16 residues. V dropped 0 bases and J dropped 2 bases, with 14 bases sitting between them. Germline V CDR1 and CDR2: LNHNV, YYDKDF (reference sequence). CDR3 sequence (DNA): TGTGCCACCAGCAGAGATCGGGGTAGCGCTACCTACGAGCAGTACTTC. Protein sequence: CATSRDRGSATYEQYF.

V usage is TRBV2 and J usage is TRBJ1-1; possibly TRBD1 for D (6 bases). The CDR3 covers 13 residues. V was trimmed by 6 bases and J by 0 bases, leaving 8 bases between them. Per germline, CDR1 SNHLY and CDR2 FYNNEI. The CDR3 is CASRDSMNTEAFF. CDR3 nucleotide sequence: TGTGCCAGCAGGGACAGTATGAACACTGAAGCTTTCTTT.

The chain links TRBV30 to TRBJ2-3; perhaps D is TRBD1 or TRBD2 (5 bases each). CDR1 is GTSNPN and CDR2 is SVGIG in the germline V gene (reference sequence). V lost 7 bases, J lost 3 bases, and 20 bases lay in between. This CDR3 region has 15 residues. CDR3 bases: TGTGCCTCCGAAGGGGAAGCGGCAGATACAGATACGCAGTATTTT. Encoded protein: CASEGEAADTDTQYF.

The chain recombines TRBV29-1 with TRBJ2-7; TRBD2 matches 7 bases. Per germline, CDR1 SQVTM and CDR2 ANQGSEA. This CDR3 region has 14 residues. The junction had 8 bases not matched to a gene; V was cut back by 6 bases and J by 0 bases. The chain's CDR3 is CSVETPGGSYEQYF. The CDR3 coding sequence is TGCAGCGTGGAGACCCCGGGGGGCTCCTACGAGCAGTACTTC.

The V gene is TRBV27, the J gene TRBJ2-5; TRBD1 matches at 11 bases. V lost 6 bases and J lost 5; bases outside the gene matches: 11. Germline V lookup: CDR1 MNHEY, CDR2 SMNVEV (reference sequence). The CDR3 runs to 16 residues. Written as DNA, the CDR3 is TGTGCCAGCAGCGGCGGGACAGGGGGAGGTTGGGAGACCCAGTACTTC. It specifies CASSGGTGGGWETQYF.

The V and J genes are TRBV29-1 and TRBJ2-2, with 7 positions matching TRBD1. The germline V gene encodes CDR1 SQVTM and CDR2 ANQGSEA. Trimming cost V 7 bases and J 4 bases; bases outside gene matches: 9. CDR3 length: 14 residues. CDR3 amino acids: CSATRQGRTGELFF. The CDR3 DNA is TGCAGCGCCACCCGACAGGGTCGCACCGGGGAGCTGTTTTTT.

CDR3 loop: CASSIVPDSYEQYF. The CDR3 nucleotides read TGTGCCAGTAGTATAGTGCCAGACTCCTACGAGCAGTACTTC. V gene TRBV19 combines with J gene TRBJ2-7; unclear D gene. The CDR3 is 14 residues long. Per germline, CDR1 LNHDA and CDR2 SQIVND (reference sequence). Trimming removed 1 base from V and 0 bases from J, with 7 bases in between. Supplemented by reference TRBV19 and TRBJ2-7, the full variable domain reads DGGITQSPKYLFRKEGQNVTLSCEQNLNHDAMYWYRQDPGQGLRLIYYSQIVNDFQKGDIAEGYSVSREKKESFPLTVTSAQKNPTAFYLCASSIVPDSYEQYFGPGTRLTVT.

This chain uses TRBV2 with TRBJ1-1; TRBD1 might be the D (5 bases). V was pared by 10 bases and J by 5 bases, with 17 bases between. This CDR3 has 13 residues. CDR1 SNHLY and CDR2 FYNNEI come from the germline V gene. Written as DNA, the CDR3 is TGTGCCATGCTCCTTGATGGGGGGACTGAAGCTTTCTTT. Residues: CAMLLDGGTEAFF.

V usage is TRBV5-1 and J usage is TRBJ2-3; 11 bases map to TRBD2. V shed 0 bases, J shed 0 bases, and the junction held 3 bases outside the gene matches. CDR3 size: 17 residues. CDR1 is SGHRS and CDR2 is YFSETQ in the germline V gene. The CDR3 DNA reads as TGCGCCAGCAGCTTGGCGTTAGCGGGAGGGAGCACAGATACGCAGTATTTT. Amino acid sequence: CASSLALAGGSTDTQYF. The entire variable domain, with the rest obtained from reference TRBV5-1 and TRBJ2-3, is as follows: KAGVTQTPRYLIKTRGQQVTLSCSPISGHRSVSWYQQTPGQGLQFLFEYFSETQRNKGNFPGRFSGRQFSNSRSEMNVSTLELGDSALYLCASSLALAGGSTDTQYFGPGTRLTVL.

CDR3 nucleotide sequence: TGTGCCAGCAGACTTACGGCATCCGGGACAGCGAGCTCTGGAAACACCATATATTTT. Translation: CASRLTASGTASSGNTIYF. This chain connects TRBV7-9 to TRBJ1-3, with 7 nucleotides matching TRBD1. This CDR3 is built from 19 residues. With 6 bases clipped from V and 0 bases from J, the junction kept 17 bases outside the gene matches. Germline assignment: CDR1 SEHNR and CDR2 FQNEAQ (reference sequence).

In DNA form, the CDR3 reads TGTGCCAGCAGTGAAGGTTCGGGGGGGGGCCCAGATACGCAGTATTTT. Protein: CASSEGSGGGPDTQYF. V is TRBV6-1 and J is TRBJ2-3; TRBD2 matches at 8 bases. Trimming took 1 base from V and 4 from J; bases not matched to a gene: 7. The CDR3 consists of 16 residues. The germline V gene encodes CDR1 MNHNS and CDR2 SASEGT.

The chain couples TRBV27 to TRBJ2-1, with 9 nucleotides matching TRBD1. The germline gives CDR1 MNHEY, CDR2 SMNVEV (reference sequence). The V gene end was trimmed by 5 bases and the J gene end by 2 bases; junction bases not matched to a gene: 4. This CDR3 region has 15 residues. The CDR3 loop reads CASSVTGGPYNEQFF. The CDR3 nucleotides are TGTGCCAGCAGTGTCACAGGGGGCCCCTACAATGAGCAGTTCTTC.

V gene TRBV27 combines with J gene TRBJ2-7; TRBD2 matches at 10 bases. This CDR3 has 15 residues. Per the germline V gene, CDR1 is MNHEY and CDR2 is SMNVEV (reference sequence). The junction had 5 bases not matched to a gene; V was cut back by 3 bases and J by 3 bases. CDR3 sequence: CASSLVASGSYEQYF. For the CDR3, the DNA is TGTGCCAGCAGTTTGGTGGCTAGCGGGAGCTACGAGCAGTACTTC.

The rearrangement joins TRBV27 to TRBJ2-7; 8 nucleotides match TRBD2. CDR3 length: 14 amino acids. V lost 3 bases and J lost 2; bases outside the gene matches: 3. CDR1 is MNHEY, CDR2 SMNVEV, per germline (reference sequence). The CDR3 DNA follows: TGTGCCAGCAGTTTCATAGCGGGGCCCTACGAGCAGTACTTC. This codes for CASSFIAGPYEQYF.

This clone has a single count. The chain is built from TRBV5-6 and TRBJ1-1, with TRBD1 as a possible D gene (5 bases). This CDR3 region has 14 residues. Germline values: CDR1 SGHDT, CDR2 YYEEEE. The ends were cut back, 1 base at V and 6 bases at J, with 13 bases in the middle. For the CDR3, the DNA is TGTGCCAGCAGCTTGTTTGTCGGGGACCCTGAAGCTTTCTTT. It translates to CASSLFVGDPEAFF.

The rearrangement uses TRBV23-1 and TRBJ2-7, with D perhaps matching TRBD1 (6 bases). TRBV23-1 is noted as an ORF with a role that remains uncertain. The CDR3 totals 14 residues. Trimming removed 8 bases from V and 0 bases from J, with 14 bases in between. The CDR3 region has the DNA TGCGCCAGCTGGAAAAGGGGACACTCCTACGAGCAGTACTTC. The encoded protein is CASWKRGHSYEQYF.

This clone was found once. V usage is TRBV30 and J usage is TRBJ1-1; D gene ambiguous. CDR1 is GTSNPN and CDR2 is SVGIG in the germline V gene (reference sequence). V lost 1 base and J 1 base, leaving 4 bases between the germline ends. The CDR3 loop spans 12 amino acids. CDR3 residues: CAWSDGNTEAFF. The CDR3 DNA follows: TGTGCCTGGAGTGATGGGAACACTGAAGCTTTCTTT.

The rearrangement links TRBV29-1 to TRBJ2-1; D uncertain. The V gene lost 4 bases and the J gene lost 4 bases, with 11 bases spanning the gap. Germline-derived CDR1 and CDR2 are SQVTM and ANQGSEA. CDR3 length equals 13 residues. The CDR3 is CSVALDKYNEQFF. The CDR3 region has the DNA TGCAGCGTTGCTTTAGACAAATACAATGAGCAGTTCTTC.

The rearrangement joins TRBV29-1 to TRBJ1-1, with D uncertain. There are 14 residues in the CDR3. V dropped 0 bases and J dropped 1 base, with 9 bases sitting between them. Germline assignment: CDR1 SQVTM and CDR2 ANQGSEA. CDR3 residues: CSVEDDWQNTEAFF. Written as DNA, the CDR3 is TGCAGCGTTGAAGATGATTGGCAGAACACTGAAGCTTTCTTT. Based on the CDR3 plus reference TRBV29-1 and TRBJ1-1, the full variable domain is SAVISQKPSRDICQRGTSLTIQCQVDSQVTMMFWYRQQPGQSLTLIATANQGSEATYESGFVIDKFPISRPNLTFSTLTVSNMSPEDSSIYLCSVEDDWQNTEAFFGQGTRLTVV.

The chain carries TRBV2 and TRBJ2-3; D is ambiguous. Trimming shortened V by 3 bases and J by 2 bases, and 3 bases separated the two germline ends. The CDR3 sequence is 12 residues long. CDR1 and CDR2 (germline): SNHLY, FYNNEI. CDR3 coding DNA: TGTGCCAGCAGTGACTCCACAGATACGCAGTATTTT. Residues: CASSDSTDTQYF.

In nucleotides, the CDR3 is TGTGCCAGCAGGGGGCCGAGGAGCAATCAGCCCCAGCATTTT. Translation gives CASRGPRSNQPQHF. This rearrangement joins TRBV27 to TRBJ1-5; tentative D call: TRBD1 (5 bases). V dropped 6 bases and J dropped 1 base, with 10 bases sitting between them. The CDR3 spans 14 residues. Germline loops: CDR1 MNHEY, CDR2 SMNVEV (reference sequence).

J is TRBJ2-1 and V is TRBV15, with D possibly being TRBD2 (6 bases). Trimming removed 5 bases at V and 5 bases at J, with 25 bases between. The CDR3 runs 18 residues. Germline values: CDR1 LNHNV, CDR2 YYDKDF (reference sequence). In DNA form, the CDR3 reads TGTGCCACCAGCCCCCGCCGGGGCTCCGGACTACACGACAATGAGCAGTTCTTC. Protein sequence: CATSPRRGSGLHDNEQFF.